The present TCR beta chain was sequenced within a study of radiotherapy plus CTLA-4 blockade in lung cancer. On the study more broadly: Patients showed objective responses in under 20% of cases and disease control in approximately 28%.

The V end lost 2 bases, the J end lost 9 bases, and 5 bases lay between the germline ends. Germline V CDR1 and CDR2: MNHEY, SMNVEV (reference sequence). This CDR3 has 12 amino acids. Concerning this clone: As yet, its antigen is unknown.

Assay: immunoSEQ multiplex PCR; the TCRdb copy retains only in-frame clones and omits some. Here the sample spans approximately 48,000 clones, approximately 85% being singletons. Study results and caveats: Per reports, early blood T cell clone dynamics, plus interferon-beta, forecast response most strongly. TCR clones originating in tumors grew in number in blood after radiotherapy plus ipilimumab.

Specimen: peripheral blood, collected from a patient treated with radiotherapy plus ipilimumab. The genes are TRBV27 and TRBJ1-6; no definite D call. The sequence came from a human donor with non-small cell lung cancer whose response to radiotherapy plus ipilimumab could not be evaluated. The CDR3 nucleotides are TGTGCCAGCAGTTTAGGCAGTTCACCCCTCCACTTT. Amino acids: CASSLGSSPLHF.